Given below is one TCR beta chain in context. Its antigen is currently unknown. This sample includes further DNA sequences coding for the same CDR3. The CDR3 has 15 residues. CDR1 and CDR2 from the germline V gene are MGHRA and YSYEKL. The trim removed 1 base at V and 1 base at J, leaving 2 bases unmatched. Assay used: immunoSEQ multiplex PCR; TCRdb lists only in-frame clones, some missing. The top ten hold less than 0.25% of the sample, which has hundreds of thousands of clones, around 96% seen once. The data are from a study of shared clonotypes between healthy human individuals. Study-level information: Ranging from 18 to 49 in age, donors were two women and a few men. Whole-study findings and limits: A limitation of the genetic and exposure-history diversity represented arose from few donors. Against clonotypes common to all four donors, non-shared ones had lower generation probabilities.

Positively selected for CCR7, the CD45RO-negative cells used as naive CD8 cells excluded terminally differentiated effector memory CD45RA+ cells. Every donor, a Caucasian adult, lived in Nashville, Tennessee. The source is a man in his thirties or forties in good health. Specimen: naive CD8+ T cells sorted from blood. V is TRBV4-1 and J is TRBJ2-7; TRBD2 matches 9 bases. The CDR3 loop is CASSQVLAGSYEQYF. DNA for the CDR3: TGCGCCAGCAGCCAAGTTCTAGCGGGGTCCTACGAGCAGTACTTC.